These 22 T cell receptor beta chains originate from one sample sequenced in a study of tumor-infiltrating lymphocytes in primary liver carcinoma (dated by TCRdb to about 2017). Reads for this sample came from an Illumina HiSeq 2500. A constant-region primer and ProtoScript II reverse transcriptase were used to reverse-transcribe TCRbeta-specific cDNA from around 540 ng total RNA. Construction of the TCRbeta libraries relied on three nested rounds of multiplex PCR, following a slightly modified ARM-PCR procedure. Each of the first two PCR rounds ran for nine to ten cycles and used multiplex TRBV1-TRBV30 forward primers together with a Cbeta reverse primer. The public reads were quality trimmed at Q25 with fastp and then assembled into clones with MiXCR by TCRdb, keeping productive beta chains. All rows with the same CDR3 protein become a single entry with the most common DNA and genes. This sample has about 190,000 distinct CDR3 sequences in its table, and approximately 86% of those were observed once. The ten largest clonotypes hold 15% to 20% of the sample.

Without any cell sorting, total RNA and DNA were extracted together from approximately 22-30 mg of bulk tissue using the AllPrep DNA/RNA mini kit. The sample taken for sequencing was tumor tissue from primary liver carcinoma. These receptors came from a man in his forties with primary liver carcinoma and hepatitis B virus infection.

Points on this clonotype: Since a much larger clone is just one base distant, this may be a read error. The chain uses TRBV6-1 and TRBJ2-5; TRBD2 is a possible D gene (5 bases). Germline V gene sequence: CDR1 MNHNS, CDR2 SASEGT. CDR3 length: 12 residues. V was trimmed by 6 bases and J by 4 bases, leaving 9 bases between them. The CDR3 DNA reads TGTGCCAGCAGCTTGGAGGTAGAGACCCAGTACTTC. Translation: CASSLEVETQYF.

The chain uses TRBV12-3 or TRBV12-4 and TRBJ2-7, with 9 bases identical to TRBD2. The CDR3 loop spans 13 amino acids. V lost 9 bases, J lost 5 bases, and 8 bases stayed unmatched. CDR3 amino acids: CASSILAGHEQYF. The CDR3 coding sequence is TGTGCCAGTAGCATACTAGCGGGCCACGAGCAGTACTTC.

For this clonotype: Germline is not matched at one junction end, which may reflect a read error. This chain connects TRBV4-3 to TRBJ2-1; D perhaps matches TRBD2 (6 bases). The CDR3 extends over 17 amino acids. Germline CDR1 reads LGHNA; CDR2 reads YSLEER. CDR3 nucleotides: TGCGCCAGCAGCCAGGACCTAACGGGAGATTCCTACAGTGAGCAGTTCTTC. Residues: CASSQDLTGDSYSEQFF.

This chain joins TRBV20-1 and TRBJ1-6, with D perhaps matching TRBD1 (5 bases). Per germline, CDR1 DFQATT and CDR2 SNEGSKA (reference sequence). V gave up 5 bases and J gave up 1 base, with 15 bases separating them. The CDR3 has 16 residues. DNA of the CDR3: TGCAGTGCTGAGGACATACAGGAATCCTATAATTCACCCCTCCACTTT. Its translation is CSAEDIQESYNSPLHF.

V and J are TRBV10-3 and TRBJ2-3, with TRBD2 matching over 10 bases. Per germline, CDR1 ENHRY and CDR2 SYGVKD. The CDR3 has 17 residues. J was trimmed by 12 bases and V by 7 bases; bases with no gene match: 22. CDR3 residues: CAIKDPSGGSSTETQYF. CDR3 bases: TGTGCCATCAAAGATCCTAGCGGGGGATCTAGCACAGAAACACAGTATTTT.

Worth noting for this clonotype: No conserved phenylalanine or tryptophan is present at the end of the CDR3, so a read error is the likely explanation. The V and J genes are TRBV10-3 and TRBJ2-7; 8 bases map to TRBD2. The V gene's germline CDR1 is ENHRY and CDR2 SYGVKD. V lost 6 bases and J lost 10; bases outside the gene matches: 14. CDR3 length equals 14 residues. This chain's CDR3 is CAIRGDSGAYGQYI. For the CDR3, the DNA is TGTGCCATCAGAGGAGATAGCGGGGCCTACGGACAGTACATC.

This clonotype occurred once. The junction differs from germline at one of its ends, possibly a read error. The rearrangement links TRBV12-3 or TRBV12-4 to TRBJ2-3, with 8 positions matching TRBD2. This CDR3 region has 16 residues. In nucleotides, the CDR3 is TGTGCCAGCAGTTTAGATACCAGCGGGAGCACAGATACACAGTATTTT. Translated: CASSLDTSGSTDTQYF.

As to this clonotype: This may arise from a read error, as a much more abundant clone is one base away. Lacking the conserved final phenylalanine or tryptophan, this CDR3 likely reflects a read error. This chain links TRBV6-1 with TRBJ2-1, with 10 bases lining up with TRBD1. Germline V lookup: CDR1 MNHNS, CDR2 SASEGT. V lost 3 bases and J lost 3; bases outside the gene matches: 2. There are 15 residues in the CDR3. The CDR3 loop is CASSDGQGGYNEQFS. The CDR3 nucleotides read TGTGCCAGCAGTGACGGACAGGGGGGCTACAATGAGCAGTTCTCC.

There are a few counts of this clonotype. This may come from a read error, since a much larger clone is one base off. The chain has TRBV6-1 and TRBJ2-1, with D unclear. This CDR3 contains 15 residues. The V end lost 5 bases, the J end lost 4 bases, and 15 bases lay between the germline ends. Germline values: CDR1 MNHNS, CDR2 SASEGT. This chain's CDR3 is CASSREDESYNEQFF. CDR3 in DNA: TGTGCCAGCAGTCGAGAGGACGAGTCATACAATGAGCAGTTCTTC.

The CDR3 DNA is TGTGCCAGCAGCTATGGCCTAGCGGGAGGTGGCCAAGAGACCCAGTACTTC. Translation gives CASSYGLAGGGQETQYF. The chain joins TRBV7-6 to TRBJ2-5; 11 nucleotides align to TRBD2. CDR1 and CDR2 from the germline V gene are SGHVS and FNYEAQ. The CDR3 runs to 17 residues. J was trimmed by 1 base and V by 4 bases; bases with no gene match: 8.

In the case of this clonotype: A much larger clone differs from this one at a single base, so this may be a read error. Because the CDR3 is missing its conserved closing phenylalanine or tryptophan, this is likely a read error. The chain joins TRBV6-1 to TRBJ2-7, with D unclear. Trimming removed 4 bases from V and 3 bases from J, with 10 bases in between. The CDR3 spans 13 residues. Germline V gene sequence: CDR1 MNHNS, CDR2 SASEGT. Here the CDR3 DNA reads TGTGCCAGCAGTGTTACCAGGCTCTACGAGCAGTACTAC. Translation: CASSVTRLYEQYY.

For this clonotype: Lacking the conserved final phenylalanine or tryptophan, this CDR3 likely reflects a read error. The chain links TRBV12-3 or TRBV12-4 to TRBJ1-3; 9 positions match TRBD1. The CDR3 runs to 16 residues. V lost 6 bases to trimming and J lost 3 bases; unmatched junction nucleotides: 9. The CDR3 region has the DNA TGTGCCAGCAGCATGGCGACAGGGGGTAATGGAAACACCATATATTCT. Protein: CASSMATGGNGNTIYS.

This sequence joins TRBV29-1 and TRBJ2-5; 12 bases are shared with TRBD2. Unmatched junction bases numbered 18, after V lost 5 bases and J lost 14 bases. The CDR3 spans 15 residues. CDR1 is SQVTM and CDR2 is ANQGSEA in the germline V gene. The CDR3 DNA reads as TGCAGCGTTCCGACTAGCGGGGGTTGGGCAGAGAGCCAATACTTC. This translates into CSVPTSGGWAESQYF.

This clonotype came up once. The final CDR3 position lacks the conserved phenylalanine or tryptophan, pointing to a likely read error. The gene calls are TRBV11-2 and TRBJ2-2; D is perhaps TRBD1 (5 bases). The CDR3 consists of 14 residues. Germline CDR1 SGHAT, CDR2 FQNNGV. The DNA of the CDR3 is TGTGCCTGCAGCACAGATTCGGACACTGGGGAGCTGTTTTCT. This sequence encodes CACSTDSDTGELFS.

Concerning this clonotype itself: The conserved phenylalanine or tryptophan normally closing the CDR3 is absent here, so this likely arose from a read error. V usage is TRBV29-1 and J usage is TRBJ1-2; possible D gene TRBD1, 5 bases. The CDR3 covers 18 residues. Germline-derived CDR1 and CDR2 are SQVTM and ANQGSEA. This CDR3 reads CSVGAPTGTQVVNYGYTS. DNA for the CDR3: TGTAGCGTTGGGGCACCTACAGGAACTCAAGTGGTTAACTATGGCTACACCTCC.

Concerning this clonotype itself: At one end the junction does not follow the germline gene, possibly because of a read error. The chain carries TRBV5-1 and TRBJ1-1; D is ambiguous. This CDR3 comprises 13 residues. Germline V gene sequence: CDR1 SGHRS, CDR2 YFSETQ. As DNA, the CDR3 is TGCGCCAGCAGCTTGGCCGCTGGGTCTGAAACTTTCTTT. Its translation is CASSLAAGSETFF.

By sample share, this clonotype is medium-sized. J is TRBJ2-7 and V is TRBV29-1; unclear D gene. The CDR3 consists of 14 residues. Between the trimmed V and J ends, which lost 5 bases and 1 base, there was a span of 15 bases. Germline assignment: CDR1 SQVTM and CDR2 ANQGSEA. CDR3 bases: TGCAGCGTTTGGACGGCTCAAACGTCCTACGAGCAGTACTTC. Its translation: CSVWTAQTSYEQYF.

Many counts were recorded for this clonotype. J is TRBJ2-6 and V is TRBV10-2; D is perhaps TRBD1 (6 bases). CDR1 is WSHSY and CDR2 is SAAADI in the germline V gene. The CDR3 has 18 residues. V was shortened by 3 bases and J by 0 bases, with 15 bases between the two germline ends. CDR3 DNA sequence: TGCGCCAGCAGTGAAAGAGGGCAGGGGAGCTCTGGGGCCAACGTCCTGACTTTC. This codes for CASSERGQGSSGANVLTF.

CDR3 sequence: CSVYGTKFVGETQYF. DNA of the CDR3: TGCAGCGTCTACGGGACTAAGTTCGTTGGAGAGACCCAGTACTTC. The V call is TRBV29-1, the J call TRBJ2-5, with 7 positions matching TRBD2. This CDR3 is built from 15 residues. Germline values: CDR1 SQVTM, CDR2 ANQGSEA. V dropped 6 bases and J dropped 4; count of bases not matched to a gene: 14.

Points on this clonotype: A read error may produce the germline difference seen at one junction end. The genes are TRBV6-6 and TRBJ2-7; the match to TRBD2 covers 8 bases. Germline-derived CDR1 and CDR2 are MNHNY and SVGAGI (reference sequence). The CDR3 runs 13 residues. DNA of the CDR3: TGTGCCAGCAGTTCCGGGAGGGCCACCGAGCTGTACTTC. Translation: CASSSGRATELYF.

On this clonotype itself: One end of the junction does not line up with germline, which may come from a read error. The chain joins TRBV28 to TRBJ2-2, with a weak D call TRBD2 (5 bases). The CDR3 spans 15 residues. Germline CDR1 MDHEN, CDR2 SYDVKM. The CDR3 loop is CASTSVEGRSGELLF. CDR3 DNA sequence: TGTGCCAGCACTTCAGTCGAGGGCAGATCCGGGGAGCTGTTATTT.

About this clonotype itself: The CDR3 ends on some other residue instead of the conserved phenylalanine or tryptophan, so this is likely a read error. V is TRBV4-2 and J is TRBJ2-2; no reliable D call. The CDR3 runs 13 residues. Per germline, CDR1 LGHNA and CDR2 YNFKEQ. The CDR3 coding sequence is TGTGCGAGCAGCCAAGATTTGAGCGGGGAGCTGTTTATT. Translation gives CASSQDLSGELFI.